A single sample gave rise to the 8 T cell receptor beta chains below, sequenced in a study of T cells in localized non-small cell lung cancer. Some clones are missing from TCRdb's copy, which holds only in-frame ones; the method was immunoSEQ multiplex PCR. Found here are roughly 77,000 clones, about 88% of them singletons; the top ten hold 20% to 25%. The source material was peripheral blood, sampled before any cancer treatment. These TCRs come from a woman aged 35 to 75 with stage I squamous cell lung carcinoma.

The chain uses TRBV12-5 and TRBJ2-5; D remains unclear. The CDR3 consists of 12 residues. Germline values: CDR1 LGHNT, CDR2 FRNRAP. V was shortened by 0 bases and J by 4 bases, with 3 bases between the two germline ends. The DNA of the CDR3 is TGTGCTAGTGGTTTGGTGAGAGAGACCCAGTACTTC. Protein sequence: CASGLVRETQYF.

This clone was seen more than once but under ten times. Other nucleotide sequences in the sample specify the same CDR3. The chain has TRBV6-4 and TRBJ1-6, with D possibly matching TRBD1 (5 bases). V was shortened by 6 bases and J by 7 bases, with 10 bases between the two germline ends. Germline values: CDR1 MRHNA, CDR2 SNTAGT. The CDR3 covers 13 residues. The chain's CDR3 is CASSSGPNSPLHF. In DNA, the CDR3 is TGTGCCAGCAGCTCGGGGCCAAATTCACCCCTCCACTTT.

The V and J genes are TRBV19 and TRBJ1-3; TRBD1 matches at 9 bases. The CDR3 is made up of 15 amino acids. The germline V gene has CDR1 LNHDA and CDR2 SQIVND (reference sequence). Trimming at V came to 5 bases and at J to 0 bases, leaving 2 bases not matched to a gene. The CDR3 DNA sequence: TGTGCCAGTAGTCAACAGGGGGCCTCTGGAAACACCATATATTTT. This gives the protein CASSQQGASGNTIYF.

The chain couples TRBV19 to TRBJ1-2; 7 nucleotides match TRBD1. The V gene end was trimmed by 2 bases and the J gene end by 7 bases; junction bases not matched to a gene: 7. The CDR3 runs to 14 residues. Germline V gene sequence: CDR1 LNHDA, CDR2 SQIVND (reference sequence). The CDR3 loop is CASSITGAGGGYTF. CDR3 DNA sequence: TGTGCCAGTAGTATAACAGGGGCCGGAGGTGGCTACACCTTC.

The gene calls are TRBV29-1 and TRBJ2-1; TRBD2 matches 8 bases. CDR1 SQVTM and CDR2 ANQGSEA come from the germline V gene. J lost 4 bases, V lost 1 base, and 12 bases had no gene match. The CDR3 spans 17 residues. In nucleotides, the CDR3 is TGCAGCGTTGAAGGCCACAAGGGTGCGGGGGGATACAATGAGCAGTTCTTC. Translating it yields CSVEGHKGAGGYNEQFF.

This chain links TRBV6-5 with TRBJ2-6, with no clear D. The CDR3 contains 14 residues. V was clipped by 5 bases and J by 2 bases, with 7 bases between them. From germline, CDR1 is MNHEY and CDR2 SVGAGI. The DNA of the CDR3 is TGTGCCAGCAGTCCCTCGACTGGGGCCAACGTCCTGACTTTC. As protein: CASSPSTGANVLTF.

The CDR3 DNA sequence: TGTGCCAGCTCATCCCCGGGACTTCAAGCCCTCCCCGATGAGCAGTTCTTC. The encoded protein is CASSSPGLQALPDEQFF. The gene calls are TRBV18 and TRBJ2-1, with a possible D match to TRBD2 (6 bases). The germline V and J ends were trimmed by 5 bases and 8 bases, with 25 bases remaining between them. Germline V CDR1 and CDR2: KGHSH, LQKENI. CDR3 size: 17 residues. Filled out from reference TRBV18 and TRBJ2-1, the complete variable domain reads NAGVMQNPRHLVRRRGQEARLRCSPMKGHSHVYWYRQLPEEGLKFMVYLQKENIIDESGMPKERFSAEFPKEGPSILRIQQVVRGDSAAYFCASSSPGLQALPDEQFFGPGTRLTVL.

The rearrangement uses TRBV27 and TRBJ2-7; possibly TRBD1 for D (6 bases). V lost 3 bases to trimming and J lost 0 bases, with 12 bases between them. Per germline, CDR1 MNHEY and CDR2 SMNVEV (reference sequence). The CDR3 sequence is 15 residues long. In nucleotides, the CDR3 is TGTGCCAGCAGTTTTAGCAGGGGAAGCTCCTACGAGCAGTACTTC. This codes for CASSFSRGSSYEQYF.